This entry lists 21 T cell receptor beta chains sequenced from one sample in a study of T cells after yellow fever vaccination. A single record per CDR3 protein comes from TCRdb applying MiXCR to the 5' RACE reads. The top ten clones hold over 14% of a sample with hundreds of thousands of distinct CDR3 sequences, around 6.5% of them seen once. The sequencing used PBMCs, collected 5 days after the yellow fever booster vaccination. The receptors come from a man in his thirties or forties who received the YFV17D yellow fever vaccine.

The sample holds many counts of this clonotype. V usage is TRBV5-1 and J usage is TRBJ2-3, with 8 nucleotides matching TRBD2. Looked up from germline, CDR1 is SGHRS and CDR2 is YFSETQ. The CDR3 is made up of 15 amino acids. V lost 4 bases to trimming and J lost 5 bases; unmatched junction nucleotides: 9. CDR3 amino acids: CASSTSGQGGDTQYF. The CDR3 nucleotides are TGCGCCAGCAGCACTAGCGGTCAAGGGGGAGATACGCAGTATTTT.

This clonotype was seen a handful of times. V usage is TRBV19 and J usage is TRBJ1-2; D is unclear. Per the germline V gene, CDR1 is LNHDA and CDR2 is SQIVND (reference sequence). The CDR3 is 11 amino acids. V was pared by 10 bases and J by 8 bases, with 14 bases between. CDR3 DNA sequence: TGTGCCACCAAGGAAGGCACAGGCTACACCTTC. Protein product: CATKEGTGYTF.

A few counts support this clonotype. The chain recombines TRBV5-4 with TRBJ2-1; no clear D gene. Germline CDR1 SGHNT, CDR2 YYREEE (reference sequence). This CDR3 contains 13 residues. V shed 0 bases and J shed 6 bases, with 7 bases lying between them. In DNA, the CDR3 is TGTGCCAGCAGCTTGGACTTCGCCAATGAGCAGTTCTTC. This sequence encodes CASSLDFANEQFF.

The table lists this clonotype with a few counts. This sequence joins TRBV6-2 or TRBV6-3 and TRBJ2-1; TRBD2 matches 8 bases. V trimming: 7 bases; J trimming: 8 bases; junction bases outside the gene matches: 13. CDR1 is MNHEY, CDR2 SVGEGT, per germline. The CDR3 has 15 amino acids. The CDR3 spells CASTPGSGRGDEQFF. The CDR3 DNA is TGTGCCAGCACCCCAGGCAGCGGGAGAGGCGATGAGCAGTTCTTC.

This clonotype has a handful of counts. The V and J genes are TRBV7-6 and TRBJ2-1, with 7 bases identical to TRBD2. The V gene end was trimmed by 1 base and the J gene end by 4 bases; junction bases not matched to a gene: 7. Germline assignment: CDR1 SGHVS and CDR2 FNYEAQ. The CDR3 contains 16 residues. CDR3 protein: CASSLEIAGVYNEQFF. The CDR3 region has the DNA TGTGCCAGCAGCTTAGAAATAGCGGGTGTTTACAATGAGCAGTTCTTC.

This clonotype was detected ten times or more. This chain uses TRBV6-2 or TRBV6-3 with TRBJ2-5; D possibly uses TRBD1 or TRBD2 (5 bases each). Germline lookup yields CDR1 MNHEY and CDR2 SVGEGT. V was clipped by 4 bases and J by 4 bases, with 13 bases between them. This CDR3 has 14 amino acids. The CDR3 DNA sequence: TGTGCCAGCAGTTCTACCCAGAGGGGAGAGACCCAGTACTTC. This sequence encodes CASSSTQRGETQYF.

This clonotype showed up many times. This chain uses TRBV5-1 with TRBJ2-1, with 8 nucleotides matching TRBD1. CDR3 length: 15 residues. V lost 4 bases and J lost 0; bases outside the gene matches: 3. Germline CDR1 SGHRS, CDR2 YFSETQ. Here the CDR3 DNA reads TGCGCCAGCAGCCTACAGGGGGGCTCCTACAATGAGCAGTTCTTC. It translates to CASSLQGGSYNEQFF.

This clonotype has more than one count but fewer than ten. This chain uses TRBV29-1 with TRBJ2-5; D is perhaps TRBD1 (5 bases). The length of the CDR3 is 12 residues. V lost 1 base to trimming and J lost 3 bases, with 6 bases between them. Germline V lookup: CDR1 SQVTM, CDR2 ANQGSEA. DNA of the CDR3: TGCAGCGTTGAAGTAGGGGAAGAGACCCAGTACTTC. Its protein is CSVEVGEETQYF.

This chain links TRBV6-2 or TRBV6-3 with TRBJ2-5; D is undetermined. Trimming stripped 4 bases from V and 4 bases from J, with 13 bases between. The CDR3 covers 14 residues. Germline V gene data show CDR1 as MNHEY and CDR2 as SVGEGT. The chain's CDR3 is CASSSRSPPETQYF. CDR3 DNA sequence: TGTGCCAGCAGTTCTCGGAGTCCGCCAGAGACCCAGTACTTC.

Ten or more counts support this clonotype. The chain joins TRBV7-8 to TRBJ2-3, with a tentative D call TRBD1 (5 bases). This CDR3 is built from 14 residues. Trimming took 3 bases from V and 0 from J, leaving 7 bases between them. Germline CDR1 and CDR2: SGHVS and FQNEAQ. CDR3 region: CASSFRQSTDTQYF. The CDR3 region has the DNA TGTGCCAGCAGCTTCCGACAGAGCACAGATACGCAGTATTTT.

There are a few counts of this clonotype. J is TRBJ2-7 and V is TRBV28; 7 bases line up with TRBD1. Trimming at V came to 4 bases and at J to 3 bases, leaving 6 bases not matched to a gene. Looked up from germline, CDR1 is MDHEN and CDR2 is SYDVKM. The CDR3 loop spans 14 amino acids. In DNA form, the CDR3 reads TGTGCCAGCAGTTCACCTCGGGACAGCTACGAGCAGTACTTC. Its translation: CASSSPRDSYEQYF. Complete variable domain (other parts from reference TRBV28 and TRBJ2-7): DVKVTQSSRYLVKRTGEKVFLECVQDMDHENMFWYRQDPGLGLRLIYFSYDVKMKEKGDIPEGYSVSREKKERFSLILESASTNQTSMYLCASSSPRDSYEQYFGPGTRLTVT.

This clonotype was found a few times. The CDR3 nucleotides read TGCGCCAGCAGCCCAAGTCCGACAGGGGAAGAGACCCAGTACTTC. Residues: CASSPSPTGEETQYF. The V call is TRBV5-1, the J call TRBJ2-5; 8 positions agree with TRBD1. CDR1 and CDR2 (germline): SGHRS, YFSETQ. This CDR3 is 15 amino acids long. J gave up 3 bases and V 4 bases, and 8 bases lay outside the gene matches.

This clonotype was counted only a few times. V and J are TRBV20-1 and TRBJ2-3; no clear D. V was shortened by 4 bases and J by 4 bases, with 9 bases between the two germline ends. Germline V lookup: CDR1 DFQATT, CDR2 SNEGSKA (reference sequence). The CDR3 is 12 residues long. The CDR3 is CSATERADTQYF. CDR3 coding DNA: TGCAGTGCTACTGAACGGGCAGATACGCAGTATTTT.

CDR3 bases: TGTGCCAGCAGCTTAGCCTGGGACTCTACCTACAATGAGCAGTTCTTC. Its protein product is CASSLAWDSTYNEQFF. The J gene is TRBJ2-1, the V gene TRBV7-6; the D gene is possibly TRBD2 (6 bases). V was shortened by 0 bases and J by 2 bases, with 11 bases between the two germline ends. The CDR3 is 16 amino acids. Looked up from germline, CDR1 is SGHVS and CDR2 is FNYEAQ.

The CDR3: CATSDRQSSGANVLTF. The CDR3 DNA follows: TGTGCCACCAGTGATCGGCAAAGCTCTGGGGCCAACGTCCTGACTTTC. This chain links TRBV24-1 with TRBJ2-6; D not resolved. Germline loops: CDR1 KGHDR, CDR2 SFDVKD. This CDR3 comprises 16 residues. The V end was cut by 3 bases, the J end by 0 bases, with 8 bases between.

This clonotype was observed a handful of times. V and J are TRBV6-1 and TRBJ1-3, with TRBD1 matching 8 bases. CDR1 MNHNS and CDR2 SASEGT come from the germline V gene. J was trimmed by 7 bases and V by 7 bases; bases with no gene match: 9. The CDR3 has 14 residues. CDR3 loop: CASIDRGRRNTIYF. The CDR3 coding sequence is TGTGCCAGCATCGACAGGGGACGTAGGAACACCATATATTTT.

This clonotype came up many times. This rearrangement joins TRBV7-9 to TRBJ2-1; the D is unclear. V shed 2 bases and J shed 7 bases, with 9 bases lying between them. Germline assignment: CDR1 SEHNR and CDR2 FQNEAQ (reference sequence). This CDR3 region has 13 residues. This chain's CDR3 is CASSLLQGNEQFF. The DNA of the CDR3 is TGTGCCAGCAGCTTACTGCAAGGGAATGAGCAGTTCTTC.

This clonotype occurred a few times. The chain recombines TRBV4-3 with TRBJ2-2; D not certain. Germline V gene lookup returns CDR1 LGHNA and CDR2 YSLEER. Trimming took off 3 bases at V and 4 bases at J, with 15 bases between the two ends. The CDR3 consists of 16 residues. The CDR3 reads CASSQFVGTTTGELFF. For the CDR3, the DNA is TGCGCCAGCAGCCAGTTTGTGGGCACTACCACCGGGGAGCTGTTTTTT.

The V and J genes are TRBV6-2 or TRBV6-3 and TRBJ1-5; weak D call: TRBD1 (5 bases). The CDR3 consists of 14 residues. Germline CDR1 and CDR2: MNHEY and SVGEGT. V dropped 5 bases and J dropped 7 bases, with 15 bases sitting between them. The CDR3 is CASSQLREGQPQHF. CDR3 DNA sequence: TGTGCCAGCAGTCAACTCAGGGAAGGACAGCCCCAGCATTTT.

This clonotype has more than one count but fewer than ten. The chain is built from TRBV15 and TRBJ1-2, with a possible D match to TRBD1 (5 bases). The CDR3 loop spans 15 amino acids. Per the germline V gene, CDR1 is LNHNV and CDR2 is YYDKDF (reference sequence). V gave up 3 bases and J gave up 2 bases, with 13 bases separating them. This CDR3 reads CATSSRQKLNYGYTF. The CDR3 DNA reads TGTGCCACCAGCAGCAGACAGAAGTTAAACTATGGCTACACCTTC.

The chain uses TRBV20-1 and TRBJ2-5, with 7 bases lining up with TRBD1. With 7 bases clipped from V and 4 bases from J, the junction kept 12 bases outside the gene matches. There are 14 residues in the CDR3. Germline loops: CDR1 DFQATT, CDR2 SNEGSKA (reference sequence). Written as DNA, the CDR3 is TGCAGTGTACCCGACAGGGTTGCGGGAGAGACCCAGTACTTC. It yields the protein CSVPDRVAGETQYF.